Listed here are 14 T cell receptor beta chains from one sample, sequenced in a study of blood T cell repertoires in COVID-19. Data came from immunoSEQ multiplex PCR; TCRdb stores just in-frame clones and leaves some out. The table records some 290,000 clones, more than 70% of them present only once. Material: peripheral blood. The source is a young woman with COVID-19, enrolled during active disease.

This rearrangement joins TRBV5-1 to TRBJ2-1; 9 nucleotides line up with TRBD2. The CDR3 sequence is 17 residues long. J was trimmed by 8 bases and V by 0 bases; bases with no gene match: 12. From germline, CDR1 is SGHRS and CDR2 YFSETQ. CDR3 DNA sequence: TGCGCCAGCAGCTTGGTACCGGTTAGCGGGAGAACGTATGAGCAGTTCTTC. Protein product: CASSLVPVSGRTYEQFF.

The chain combines TRBV13 with TRBJ2-5, with 10 positions matching TRBD2. Germline CDR1 reads PRHDT; CDR2 reads FYEKMQ (reference sequence). This CDR3 comprises 16 residues. Germline trimming cut 4 bases from V and 2 bases from J; bases unmatched to any gene: 7. CDR3 DNA: TGTGCCAGCAGCTCACGACTAGCGGGTGCTCAAGAGACCCAGTACTTC. The encoded protein is CASSSRLAGAQETQYF.

This chain connects TRBV7-9 to TRBJ2-1, with D possibly being TRBD2 (6 bases). The length of the CDR3 is 15 residues. V shed 3 bases and J shed 6 bases, with 15 bases lying between them. Germline CDR1 reads SEHNR; CDR2 reads FQNEAQ (reference sequence). The CDR3 nucleotides read TGTGCCAGCAGCTTCGAAGCGGGTCGGCGCAATGAGCAGTTCTTC. Translation gives CASSFEAGRRNEQFF.

V gene TRBV6-5 combines with J gene TRBJ2-3, with 7 bases lining up with TRBD2. Germline V gives CDR1 MNHEY, CDR2 SVGAGI. The V gene end was trimmed by 10 bases and the J gene end by 5 bases; junction bases not matched to a gene: 6. CDR3 length: 12 residues. The CDR3 spells CATSAGEDTQYF. Written as DNA, the CDR3 is TGTGCCACCTCGGCGGGAGAAGATACGCAGTATTTT.

The chain carries TRBV19 and TRBJ1-2; 12 bases map to TRBD1. Germline-derived CDR1 and CDR2 are LNHDA and SQIVND (reference sequence). The CDR3 has 14 residues. The V segment lost 11 bases and the J segment 4 bases; nucleotides outside the gene matches: 8. The CDR3 DNA follows: TGTGCCTCCTGGGGGGGACAGGGGGCCTATGGCTACACCTTC. Residues: CASWGGQGAYGYTF.

V gene TRBV5-6 combines with J gene TRBJ1-3, with D tentatively TRBD1 (6 bases). With 2 bases removed from V and 0 bases from J, the gap between germline ends came to 12 bases. The germline V gene has CDR1 SGHDT and CDR2 YYEEEE. The CDR3 runs 16 residues. CDR3 nucleotides: TGTGCCAGCAGCTTCCAGGGGAGCGTCTCTGGAAACACCATATATTTT. The encoded protein is CASSFQGSVSGNTIYF.

The gene calls are TRBV28 and TRBJ2-7; a possible D gene is TRBD2 (5 bases). The germline V gene encodes CDR1 MDHEN and CDR2 SYDVKM. V was shortened by 3 bases and J by 2 bases, with 11 bases between the two germline ends. This CDR3 comprises 14 residues. CDR3 in amino acids: CASSLAGSTYEQYF. The CDR3 region has the DNA TGTGCCAGCAGTTTGGCGGGTTCAACCTACGAGCAGTACTTC.

This sequence joins TRBV5-5 and TRBJ2-7; tentative D call: TRBD2 (5 bases). CDR1 and CDR2 (germline): SGHKS, YYEKEE (reference sequence). V dropped 0 bases and J dropped 4 bases, with 5 bases sitting between them. CDR3 length: 12 amino acids. The CDR3 loop reads CASSLGGYEQYF. DNA of the CDR3: TGTGCCAGCAGCTTGGGAGGGTACGAGCAGTACTTC.

J is TRBJ2-1 and V is TRBV7-2, with TRBD1 identical over 10 bases. Trimming took 6 bases from V and 2 from J; bases not matched to a gene: 4. This CDR3 has 15 amino acids. Germline CDR1 is SGHTA and CDR2 is FQGNSA. The CDR3 DNA follows: TGTGCCAGCAGTTGGGACAGGGGACCCTACAATGAGCAGTTCTTC. Protein product: CASSWDRGPYNEQFF.

The V gene is TRBV11-3, the J gene TRBJ2-7; TRBD1 is a possible D gene (5 bases). Germline values: CDR1 SGHNT, CDR2 YENEEA. There are 16 residues in the CDR3. Trimming took 5 bases from V and 2 from J, leaving 19 bases between them. DNA for the CDR3: TGTGCCAGCAGCATTTCGACAGACCGACCTCCCTACGAGCAGTACTTC. Protein sequence: CASSISTDRPPYEQYF.

This chain connects TRBV20-1 to TRBJ2-7; 7 bases fit TRBD1. This CDR3 has 11 amino acids. Per the germline V gene, CDR1 is DFQATT and CDR2 is SNEGSKA (reference sequence). The ends lost 6 bases at V and 2 bases at J; junction bases unmatched: 1. CDR3 coding DNA: TGCAGTGCAGGACAGGCCTACGAGCAGTACTTC. The encoded protein is CSAGQAYEQYF.

The rearrangement links TRBV7-9 to TRBJ1-1; D gene unclear. The germline V gene has CDR1 SEHNR and CDR2 FQNEAQ (reference sequence). With 5 bases removed from V and 1 base from J, the gap between germline ends came to 8 bases. This CDR3 spans 13 amino acids. The CDR3: CASSLRQNTEAFF. The CDR3 bases are TGTGCCAGCAGCCTCAGACAGAACACTGAAGCTTTCTTT. The full variable domain, rest sourced from reference TRBV7-9 and TRBJ1-1, is DTGVSQNPRHKITKRGQNVTFRCDPISEHNRLYWYRQTLGQGPEFLTYFQNEAQLEKSRLLSDRFSAERPKGSFSTLEIQRTEQGDSAMYLCASSLRQNTEAFFGQGTRLTVV.

This chain joins TRBV28 and TRBJ1-4; weak D call: TRBD1 (5 bases). V lost 6 bases and J 8 bases, leaving 19 bases between the germline ends. The length of the CDR3 is 15 residues. In germline, CDR1 is MDHEN, CDR2 SYDVKM. CDR3 in DNA: TGTGCCAGCAGCGCCTCAGGGACTTCGGGGGAAAAACTGTTTTTT. Amino acids: CASSASGTSGEKLFF.

The J gene is TRBJ2-7, the V gene TRBV9; 7 bases line up with TRBD1. V lost 4 bases, J lost 8 bases, and 12 bases stayed unmatched. CDR3 length: 14 amino acids. Germline CDR1 reads SGDLS; CDR2 reads YYNGEE. The CDR3, as DNA: TGTGCCAGCAGCCCCGAGGGGGACAGAACAAAGCAGTACTTC. Its protein is CASSPEGDRTKQYF.